This TCR beta chain was sequenced during a study of blood T cell repertoires in COVID-19. With 3 bases removed from V and 0 bases from J, the gap between germline ends came to 9 bases. The CDR3 has 15 amino acids. CDR1 and CDR2 (germline): LGHNA, YNFKEQ. Original processing methods: Quantification of nucleated cells was approximated via reference gene primer amplification. Only in-frame clones appear in the TCRdb table, and some are missing; sequencing was by immunoSEQ multiplex PCR. The DNA gave D and trimming, while V, J and clone size come from that table. The repertoire consists of about 160,000 clones, with about four fifths occurring once and the leading ten covering approximately 14%.

Material: peripheral blood. The receptor comes from an elderly woman with acute or convalescent COVID-19. V and J are TRBV4-2 and TRBJ1-3; D gene unclear. The CDR3 here is CASSQRIDSGNTIYF. In DNA form, the CDR3 reads TGTGCCAGCAGCCAGCGCATCGACTCTGGAAACACCATATATTTT.